A selection of T cell receptor beta chains follows, all from one sample in a study of T-cell memory formation after mild COVID-19. TCRdb re-called the 5' RACE reads with MiXCR, one entry per CDR3 protein. The sample lists fewer than 150,000 distinct CDR3 sequences, 22% occurring once. Source material: PBMCs or a T cell subset sorted from them (not recorded which). The receptors originated from a man aged 18-30 years who had mild COVID-19 (a few samples of this study predate the infection). Cell type and time point are not known. Each CDR3 is given without its conserved first and last residue.

V gene	J gene	CDR3 length	CDR3 protein
TRBV7-8	TRBJ1-2	12	ASSYLGRSYGYT
TRBV12-3/TRBV12-4	TRBJ2-7	12	ASSLRDFALEQY
TRBV12-5	TRBJ2-3	14	ASGFLGTKSTDTQY
TRBV2	TRBJ2-5	12	ASNTAGGQETQY
TRBV9	TRBJ1-5	12	ASPPRLRGQPQH
TRBV11-2	TRBJ2-5	14	ASSLEASGFQETQY
TRBV6-4	TRBJ2-5	11	ASSPGQGFTQY
TRBV10-3	TRBJ2-2	12	AITVSDPTGELF
TRBV7-2	TRBJ2-3	11	ASSSLASDTQY
TRBV11-2	TRBJ2-7	12	ASTPRAGHYEQY
TRBV5-1	TRBJ1-2	12	ASSLEQGAYGYT
TRBV20-1	TRBJ2-1	11	SGLLGSYNEQF
TRBV27	TRBJ2-3	14	ASSLTTYSLTDTQY
TRBV4-3	TRBJ2-3	12	ASSQEVQTDTQY
TRBV7-9	TRBJ1-2	12	ASSLIGGRSGYT
TRBV5-1	TRBJ1-1	11	ASRVETNTEAF
TRBV4-3	TRBJ2-1	15	ASSQDTVTLLEKEQF